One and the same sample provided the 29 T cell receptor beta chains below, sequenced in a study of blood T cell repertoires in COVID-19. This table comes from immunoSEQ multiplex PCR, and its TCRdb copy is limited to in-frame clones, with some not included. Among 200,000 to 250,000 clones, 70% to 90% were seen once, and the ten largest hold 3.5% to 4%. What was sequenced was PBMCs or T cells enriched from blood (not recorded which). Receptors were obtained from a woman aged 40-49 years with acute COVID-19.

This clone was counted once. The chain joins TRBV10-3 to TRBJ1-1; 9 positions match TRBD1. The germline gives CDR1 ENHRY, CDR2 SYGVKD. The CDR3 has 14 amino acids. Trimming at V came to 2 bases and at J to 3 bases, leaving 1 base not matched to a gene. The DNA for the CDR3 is TGTGCCATCAGTGAGGGACAGGGGTACACTGAAGCTTTCTTT. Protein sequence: CAISEGQGYTEAFF.

The DNA for the CDR3 is TGTGCCAGCAGTTTAAACCTCCGGGGGGGAGCTTTCTTT. This codes for CASSLNLRGGAFF. The chain uses TRBV28 and TRBJ1-1; D is perhaps TRBD1 (5 bases). Germline assignment: CDR1 MDHEN and CDR2 SYDVKM. The CDR3 loop spans 13 amino acids. Trimming left V 2 bases short and J 10 bases short, with 14 bases between.

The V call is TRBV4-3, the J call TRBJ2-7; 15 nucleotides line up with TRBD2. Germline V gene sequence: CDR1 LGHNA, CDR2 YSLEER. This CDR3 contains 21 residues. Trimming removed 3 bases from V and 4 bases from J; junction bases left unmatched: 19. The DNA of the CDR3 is TGCGCCAGCAGCCAGGCCGGGACTAGCGGGAGGACGGGAGGTCCGCCTTACGAGCAGTACTTC. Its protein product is CASSQAGTSGRTGGPPYEQYF.

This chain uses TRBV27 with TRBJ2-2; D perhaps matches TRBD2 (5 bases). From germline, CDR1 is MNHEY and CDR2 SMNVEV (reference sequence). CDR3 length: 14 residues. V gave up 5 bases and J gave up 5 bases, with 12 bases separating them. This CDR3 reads CASSPIRGTGELFF. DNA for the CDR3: TGTGCCAGCAGTCCCATCCGGGGAACCGGGGAGCTGTTTTTT.

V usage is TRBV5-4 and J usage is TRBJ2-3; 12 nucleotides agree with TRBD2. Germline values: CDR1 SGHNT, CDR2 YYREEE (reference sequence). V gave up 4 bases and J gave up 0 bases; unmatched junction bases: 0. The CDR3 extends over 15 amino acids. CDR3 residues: CASSGTSGSTDTQYF. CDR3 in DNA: TGTGCCAGCAGCGGGACTAGCGGGAGCACAGATACGCAGTATTTT.

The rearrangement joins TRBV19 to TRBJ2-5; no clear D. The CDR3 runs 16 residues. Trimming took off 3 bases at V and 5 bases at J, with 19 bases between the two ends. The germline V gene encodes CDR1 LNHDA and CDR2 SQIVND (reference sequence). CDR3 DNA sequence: TGTGCCAGTAGTATCGGGTTGAACCCGCTTTCGGAGACCCAGTACTTC. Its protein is CASSIGLNPLSETQYF.

CDR3 in amino acids: CATSRDRVTKNTEAFF. DNA of the CDR3: TGTGCCACCAGCAGAGATCGGGTCACTAAGAACACTGAAGCTTTCTTT. The chain carries TRBV15 and TRBJ1-1, with no clear D. Trimming removed 0 bases at V and 1 base at J, with 12 bases between. Germline lookup yields CDR1 LNHNV and CDR2 YYDKDF (reference sequence). This CDR3 region has 16 residues.

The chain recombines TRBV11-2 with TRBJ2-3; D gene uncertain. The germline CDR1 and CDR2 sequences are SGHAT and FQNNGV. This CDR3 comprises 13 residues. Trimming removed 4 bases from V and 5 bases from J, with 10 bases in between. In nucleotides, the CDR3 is TGTGCCAGCAGCTCCCCTACTTTAGATACGCAGTATTTT. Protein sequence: CASSSPTLDTQYF.

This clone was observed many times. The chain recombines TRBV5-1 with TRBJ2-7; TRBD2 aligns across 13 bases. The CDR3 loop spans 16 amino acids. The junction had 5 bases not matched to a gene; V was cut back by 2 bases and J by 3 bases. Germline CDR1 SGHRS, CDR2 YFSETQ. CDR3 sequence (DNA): TGCGCCAGCAGCTTTGAGACTAGCGGGAGGTTCTACGAGCAGTACTTC. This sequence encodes CASSFETSGRFYEQYF.

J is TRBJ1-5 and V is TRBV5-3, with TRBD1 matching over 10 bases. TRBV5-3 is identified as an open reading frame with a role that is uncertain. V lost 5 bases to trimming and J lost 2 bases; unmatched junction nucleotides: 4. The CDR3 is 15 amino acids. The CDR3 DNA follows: TGTGCCAGAAGGCCCGGGACAGGGGGCAATCAGCCCCAGCATTTT. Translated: CARRPGTGGNQPQHF.

In DNA, the CDR3 is TGTGCCTGGAGTGTACGGGGGACAGGGAGTAAGCCCCAGCATTTT. Its translation: CAWSVRGTGSKPQHF. This chain connects TRBV30 to TRBJ1-5; 9 nucleotides agree with TRBD1. CDR1 is GTSNPN and CDR2 is SVGIG in the germline V gene (reference sequence). Trimming removed 0 bases from V and 8 bases from J; junction bases left unmatched: 8. The CDR3 contains 15 residues.

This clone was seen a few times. CDR3 in DNA: TGTGCCAGTACTGGGGCCGAACTGATCGGCGGGCCCCAGCATTTT. Encoded protein: CASTGAELIGGPQHF. The chain recombines TRBV19 with TRBJ1-5; D is perhaps TRBD1 (5 bases). This CDR3 is built from 15 residues. Germline-derived CDR1 and CDR2 are LNHDA and SQIVND (reference sequence). V gave up 7 bases and J gave up 9 bases, with 22 bases separating them. The complete variable domain, with remaining parts taken from reference TRBV19 and TRBJ1-5, reads DGGITQSPKYLFRKEGQNVTLSCEQNLNHDAMYWYRQDPGQGLRLIYYSQIVNDFQKGDIAEGYSVSREKKESFPLTVTSAQKNPTAFYLCASTGAELIGGPQHFGDGTRLSIL.

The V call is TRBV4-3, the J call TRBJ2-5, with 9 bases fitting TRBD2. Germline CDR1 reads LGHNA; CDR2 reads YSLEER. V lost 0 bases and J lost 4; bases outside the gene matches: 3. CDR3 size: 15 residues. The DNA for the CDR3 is TGCGCCAGCAGCCAAGAAGGGGGACTAGCAGAGACCCAGTACTTC. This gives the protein CASSQEGGLAETQYF.

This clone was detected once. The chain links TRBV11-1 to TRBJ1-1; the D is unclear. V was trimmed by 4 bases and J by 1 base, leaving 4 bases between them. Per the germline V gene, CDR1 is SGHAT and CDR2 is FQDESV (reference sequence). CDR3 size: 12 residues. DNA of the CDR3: TGTGCCAGCAGCTATCAGAACACTGAAGCTTTCTTT. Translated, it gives CASSYQNTEAFF. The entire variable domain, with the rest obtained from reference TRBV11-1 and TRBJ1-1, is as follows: EAEVAQSPRYKITEKSQAVAFWCDPISGHATLYWYRQILGQGPELLVQFQDESVVDDSQLPKDRFSAERLKGVDSTLKIQPAELGDSAMYLCASSYQNTEAFFGQGTRLTVV.

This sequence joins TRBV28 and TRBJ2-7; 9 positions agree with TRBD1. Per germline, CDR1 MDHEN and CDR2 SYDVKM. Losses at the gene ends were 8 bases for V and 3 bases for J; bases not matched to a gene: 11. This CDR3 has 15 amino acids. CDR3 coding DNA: TGTGCCAGCTTCTCTCCGGGACAGGGAGACTACGAGCAGTACTTC. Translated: CASFSPGQGDYEQYF.

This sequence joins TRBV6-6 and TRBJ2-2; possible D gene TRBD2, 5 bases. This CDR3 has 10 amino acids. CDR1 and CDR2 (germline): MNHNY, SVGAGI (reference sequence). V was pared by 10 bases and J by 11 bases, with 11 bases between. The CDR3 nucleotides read TGTGCCACCGGGAAGGGTGAGCTGTTTTTT. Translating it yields CATGKGELFF.

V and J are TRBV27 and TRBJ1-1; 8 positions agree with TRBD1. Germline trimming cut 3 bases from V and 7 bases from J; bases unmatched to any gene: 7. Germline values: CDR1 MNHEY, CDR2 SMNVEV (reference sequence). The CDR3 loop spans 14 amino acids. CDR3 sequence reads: CASSLLDRASEAFF. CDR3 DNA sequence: TGTGCCAGCAGTTTGTTGGACAGGGCGAGTGAAGCTTTCTTT.

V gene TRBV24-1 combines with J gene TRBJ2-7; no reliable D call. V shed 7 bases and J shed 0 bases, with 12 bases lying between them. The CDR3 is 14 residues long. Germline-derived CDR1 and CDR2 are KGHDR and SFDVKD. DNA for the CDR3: TGTGCCACCAGCCCGCCGGGTAGCTCCTACGAGCAGTACTTC. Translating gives CATSPPGSSYEQYF.

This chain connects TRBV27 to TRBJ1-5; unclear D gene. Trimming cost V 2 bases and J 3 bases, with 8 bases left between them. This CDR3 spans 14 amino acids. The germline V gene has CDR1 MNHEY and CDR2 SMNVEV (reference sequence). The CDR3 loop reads CASSLAGFNQPQHF. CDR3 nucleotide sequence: TGTGCCAGCAGTTTAGCGGGGTTCAATCAGCCCCAGCATTTT.

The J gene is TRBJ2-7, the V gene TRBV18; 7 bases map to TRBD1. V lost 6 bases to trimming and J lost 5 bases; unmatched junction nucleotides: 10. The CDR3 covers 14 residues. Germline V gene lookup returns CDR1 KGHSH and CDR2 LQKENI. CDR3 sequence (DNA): TGTGCCAGCTCGCCAGGACAGGCGGTGCACGAGCAGTACTTC. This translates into CASSPGQAVHEQYF.

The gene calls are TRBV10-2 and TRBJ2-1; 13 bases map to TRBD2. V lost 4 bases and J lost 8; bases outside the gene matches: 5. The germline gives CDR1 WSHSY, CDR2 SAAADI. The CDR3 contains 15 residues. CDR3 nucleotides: TGCGCCAGCAGTGTAGGACTAGCGGGAGTGTATGAGCAGTTCTTC. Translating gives CASSVGLAGVYEQFF.

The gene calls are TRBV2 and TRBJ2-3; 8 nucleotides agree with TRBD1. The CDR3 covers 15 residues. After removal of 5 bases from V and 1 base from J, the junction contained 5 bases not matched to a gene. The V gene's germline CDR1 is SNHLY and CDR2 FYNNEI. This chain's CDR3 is CASSTPGQGTDTQYF. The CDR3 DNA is TGTGCCAGCAGTACGCCGGGACAGGGCACAGATACGCAGTATTTT.

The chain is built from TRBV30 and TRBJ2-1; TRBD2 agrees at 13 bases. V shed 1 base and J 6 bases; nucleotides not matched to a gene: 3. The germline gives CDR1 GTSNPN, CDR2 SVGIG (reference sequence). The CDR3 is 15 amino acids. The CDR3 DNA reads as TGTGCCTGGAGTGGCCGACTAGCGGGAGGCAATGAGCAGTTCTTC. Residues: CAWSGRLAGGNEQFF.

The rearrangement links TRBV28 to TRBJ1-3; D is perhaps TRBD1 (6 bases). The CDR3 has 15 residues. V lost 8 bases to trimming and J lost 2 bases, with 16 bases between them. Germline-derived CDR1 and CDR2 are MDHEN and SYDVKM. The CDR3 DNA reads TGTGCCAGCGTAGAGACAGGCACCGCTGGAAACACCATATATTTT. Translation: CASVETGTAGNTIYF.

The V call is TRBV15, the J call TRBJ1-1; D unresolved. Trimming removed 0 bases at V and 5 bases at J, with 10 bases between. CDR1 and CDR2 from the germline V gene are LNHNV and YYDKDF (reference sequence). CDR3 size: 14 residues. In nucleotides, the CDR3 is TGTGCCACCAGCAGAGATCCCCGAGAGACTGAAGCTTTCTTT. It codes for CATSRDPRETEAFF.

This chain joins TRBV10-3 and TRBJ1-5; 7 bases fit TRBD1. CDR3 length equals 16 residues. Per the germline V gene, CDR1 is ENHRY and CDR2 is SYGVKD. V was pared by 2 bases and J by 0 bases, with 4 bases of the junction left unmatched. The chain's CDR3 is CAISEATGNSNQPQHF. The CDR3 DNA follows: TGTGCCATCAGTGAGGCGACAGGGAATAGCAATCAGCCCCAGCATTTT.

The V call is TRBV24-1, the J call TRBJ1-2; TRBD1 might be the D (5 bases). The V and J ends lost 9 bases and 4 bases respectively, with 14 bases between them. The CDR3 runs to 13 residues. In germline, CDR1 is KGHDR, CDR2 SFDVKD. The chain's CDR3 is CATGGVDGYGYTF. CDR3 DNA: TGTGCCACCGGGGGGGTAGACGGCTATGGCTACACCTTC.

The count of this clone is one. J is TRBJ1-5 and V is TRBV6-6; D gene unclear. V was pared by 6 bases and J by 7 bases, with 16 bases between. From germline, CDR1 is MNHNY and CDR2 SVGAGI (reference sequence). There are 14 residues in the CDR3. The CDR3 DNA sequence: TGTGCCAGCAGCCCCAGCGCAGAAGGACAGCCCCAGCATTTT. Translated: CASSPSAEGQPQHF.

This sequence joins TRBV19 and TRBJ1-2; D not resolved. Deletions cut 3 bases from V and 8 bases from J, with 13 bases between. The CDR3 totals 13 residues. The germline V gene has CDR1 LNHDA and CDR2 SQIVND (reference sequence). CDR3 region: CASSMGGFRGYTF. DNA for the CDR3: TGTGCCAGTAGTATGGGAGGCTTTCGGGGCTACACCTTC.